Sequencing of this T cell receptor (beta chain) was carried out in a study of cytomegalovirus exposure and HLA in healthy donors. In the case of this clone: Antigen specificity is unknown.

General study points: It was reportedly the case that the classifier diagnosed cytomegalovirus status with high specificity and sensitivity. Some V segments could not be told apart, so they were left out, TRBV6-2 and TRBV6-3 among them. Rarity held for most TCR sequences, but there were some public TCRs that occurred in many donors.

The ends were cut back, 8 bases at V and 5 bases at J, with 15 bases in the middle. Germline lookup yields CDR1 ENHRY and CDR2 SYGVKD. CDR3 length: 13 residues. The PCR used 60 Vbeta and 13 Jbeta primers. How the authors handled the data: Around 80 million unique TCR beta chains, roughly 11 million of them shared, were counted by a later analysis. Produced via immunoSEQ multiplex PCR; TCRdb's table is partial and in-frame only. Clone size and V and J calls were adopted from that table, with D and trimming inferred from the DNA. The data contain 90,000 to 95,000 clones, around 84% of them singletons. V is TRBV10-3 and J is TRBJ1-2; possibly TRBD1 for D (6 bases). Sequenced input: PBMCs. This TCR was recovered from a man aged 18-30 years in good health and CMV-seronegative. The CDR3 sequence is CAIQGTRTYGYTF. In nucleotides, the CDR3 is TGTGCCATCCAAGGGACAAGGACATATGGCTACACCTTC.